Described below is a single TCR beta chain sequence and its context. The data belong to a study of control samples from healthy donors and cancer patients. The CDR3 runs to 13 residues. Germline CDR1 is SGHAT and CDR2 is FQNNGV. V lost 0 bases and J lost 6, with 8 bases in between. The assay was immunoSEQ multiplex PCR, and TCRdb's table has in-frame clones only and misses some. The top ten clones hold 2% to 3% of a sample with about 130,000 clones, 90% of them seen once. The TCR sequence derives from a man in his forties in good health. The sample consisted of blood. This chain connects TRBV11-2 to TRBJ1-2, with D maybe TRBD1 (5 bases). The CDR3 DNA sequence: TGTGCCAGCAGCTTAGATCGAGGGGATGGCTACACCTTC. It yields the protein CASSLDRGDGYTF.